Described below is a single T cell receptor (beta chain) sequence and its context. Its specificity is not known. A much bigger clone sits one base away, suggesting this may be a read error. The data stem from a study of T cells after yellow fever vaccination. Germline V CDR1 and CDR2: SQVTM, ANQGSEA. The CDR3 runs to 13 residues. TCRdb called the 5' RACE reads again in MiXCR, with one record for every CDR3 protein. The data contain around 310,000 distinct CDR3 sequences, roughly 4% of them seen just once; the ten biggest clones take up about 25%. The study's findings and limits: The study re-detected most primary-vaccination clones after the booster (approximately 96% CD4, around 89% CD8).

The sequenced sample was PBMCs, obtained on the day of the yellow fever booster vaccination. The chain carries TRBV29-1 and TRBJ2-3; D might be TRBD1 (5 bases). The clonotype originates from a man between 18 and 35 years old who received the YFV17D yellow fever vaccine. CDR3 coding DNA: TGCAGCGTTGAGGGGCGGTTCACAGATTCGCAGTATTTT. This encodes CSVEGRFTDSQYF.